This TCR beta chain is drawn from a study of monozygotic twins with inflammatory bowel disease (dated by TCRdb to between 2018 and 2021). In the study overall: In total, 28 monozygotic twin pairs made up the full study: 19 Danish pairs, all IBD-discordant, plus nine German pairs, of which four were IBD-concordant and five were IBD-discordant. The search for disease-associated traits relied mainly on comparing IBD patients with their genetically identical healthy co-twins within discordant pairs. Each individual had, on average, about 151 000 unique TCRalpha sequences and 181 000 unique TCRbeta sequences available for analysis.

Results the study describes overall, beyond this receptor: Fewer clonotypes were shared with other individuals by IBD patients than by healthy twins, most markedly in patients showing signs of disease activity. The analysis was unable to tell apart different T cell subtypes. The results gave no support for a single strong signal or clonotype linked to IBD. Concordant and discordant twins showed no difference in repertoire similarity, possibly because of limited statistical power. Measured by the inverse Simpson index, TCRbeta repertoire diversity was lower in IBD patients than in their healthy co-twins. Differing immunosuppressive treatments among patients may have added background noise and inter-individual variability to the repertoires.

CDR1 and CDR2 were assigned from the germline V gene (reference sequence) as LGHDT and YNNKEL. The CDR3 spans 12 residues, from the cysteine through the phenylalanine. No DNA was logged. As to this clonotype: Its antigen specificity is not known.

The library relied on 5' RACE. Each TCR library was prepared from about 3,400 ng of total RNA. cDNA was synthesized with SMARTScribe reverse transcriptase in eight separate reactions per sample. During cDNA synthesis, unique molecular identifiers containing a 6-nucleotide sample barcode were introduced by template switching. TCRalpha and TCRbeta cDNA was amplified by two nested PCRs of around 16 and 10 cycles, with bead purification after each PCR. Before amplification, the cDNA was treated with uracil DNA-glycosylase and purified using the QIAquick PCR purification kit. In the second PCR, Illumina TruSeq-compatible adapters and sample-specific barcodes were added. TapeStation and Qubit were used to check library quality and concentration, and 4.5 to 5 ng of each library was pooled. The pooled libraries were sequenced with 2 x 100 bp reads and custom sequencing primers on an Illumina HiSeq2500 single-index Rapid Run. Concerning the study's data processing: MiGEC version 1.2.6 was used for UMI-based consensus assembly to correct PCR and sequencing errors. MiXCR version 2.1.1 handled V(D)J alignment, clonotype assembly and CDR3 extraction. Normalisation of gene usage, clonotype sharing and MAIT/NKT TCR abundance was achieved by analysing the top 1000, 10 000 and 20 000 clonotypes per sample. Diversity was computed as the inverse Simpson index with the vegan R package after downsampling to 27 000 UMIs. Statistical testing used paired Mann-Whitney U tests on the discordant twin pairs and applied Benjamini-Hochberg correction for multiple testing. After reprocessing by TCRdb, each CDR3 protein sequence is one entry, and no DNA is given. The V and J calls were determined by TCRdb, not by the authors. This sample's table has entries for tens of thousands of distinct CDR3 sequences. The top ten clonotypes cover around 6.8% of the sample.

A roughly 2.5 ml peripheral blood sample was drawn into PAXgene tubes per donor and stored at -80°C. Total RNA was isolated from whole blood with the PAXgene blood miRNA kit on an automated QIAcube, without T cell sorting. Peripheral blood from monozygotic twin pairs concordant or discordant for inflammatory bowel disease was subjected to deep TCRalpha and TCRbeta repertoire profiling with unique molecular barcoding. Smoking habits were recorded for all twin pairs, and each individual was classified as a current, former or never smoker. The rearranged segments are TRBV3-1 and TRBJ1-6. The specimen sequenced was blood. This clonotype originated in a human donor with ulcerative colitis or Crohn's disease, or a healthy co-twin of an affected twin (not recorded which). The CDR3 region has the sequence CASSQVGEPLHF.